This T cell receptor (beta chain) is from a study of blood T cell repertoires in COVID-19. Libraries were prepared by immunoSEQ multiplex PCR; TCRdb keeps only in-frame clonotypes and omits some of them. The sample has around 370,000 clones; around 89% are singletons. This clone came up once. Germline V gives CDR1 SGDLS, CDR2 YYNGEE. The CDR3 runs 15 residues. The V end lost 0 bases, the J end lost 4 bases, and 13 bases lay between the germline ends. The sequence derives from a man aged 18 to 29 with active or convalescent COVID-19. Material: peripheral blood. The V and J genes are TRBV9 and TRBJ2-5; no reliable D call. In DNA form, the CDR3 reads TGTGCCAGCAGCGTAGAACTGTCTAGTCGAGAGACCCAGTACTTC. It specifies CASSVELSSRETQYF.